This T cell receptor (beta chain) was sequenced for a study of T cell repertoires and HLA-DP antigens. Study information: One stimulator alloantigen differed from self by one groove amino acid; the other by ten. Findings and limits, study-wide: Average cumulative frequency of previously undetected clones was over 30% against one allele and around 48% against the other.

Produced via immunoSEQ multiplex PCR; TCRdb's table is partial and in-frame only. The sample lists about 73,000 clones; about 80% were seen once. V lost 6 bases to trimming and J lost 7 bases, with 7 bases between them. Germline V CDR1 and CDR2: DFQATT, SNEGSKA (reference sequence). The CDR3 totals 10 residues. This clone has just one count. Antigen specificity is unknown. The chain employs TRBV20-1 and TRBJ2-1; the D is unclear. The TCR originated in a man between 60 and 75 years old in good health and CMV-seronegative. Sequencing was carried out using CD4+ T cells from PBMCs. The CDR3 DNA sequence: TGCAGTGCGGAGTGGAATGAGCAGTTCTTC. Translated: CSAEWNEQFF.